The rows below give T cell receptor beta chains drawn from one sample of a study of OX40 agonist ivuxolimab in advanced cancers. Produced via immunoSEQ multiplex PCR; TCRdb's table is partial and in-frame only. The sample has around 68,000 clones; about 84% are singletons. The material sequenced was CD4+ or CD8+ T cells sorted from blood, taken in a trial of the OX40 agonist ivuxolimab. The receptors were sampled from an adult with an advanced solid tumor such as melanoma, head and neck, liver or kidney cancer. Each CDR3 is given with its conserved first and last residue. The order of the fields is J gene, CDR3 length, clone size, V gene, D gene, CDR3 protein, CDR3 DNA. D genes are given only for firm matches. Size tells how often a clone was seen (once, few, many) or the class of an expanded clone, and some rows leave it out.

j_call: TRBJ1-1; cdr3_length: 14; clone_size: NA; v_call: TRBV19; d_call: NA; cdr3_aa: CASSITGSDTEAFF; cdr3_nt: TGTGCCAGTAGTATAACAGGTTCGGACACTGAAGCTTTCTTT
j_call: TRBJ1-1; cdr3_length: 13; clone_size: NA; v_call: TRBV11-2; d_call: NA; cdr3_aa: CASSSSRGTEAFF; cdr3_nt: TGTGCCAGCAGCTCAAGCAGGGGCACTGAAGCTTTCTTT
j_call: TRBJ1-4; cdr3_length: 17; clone_size: NA; v_call: TRBV21-1; d_call: NA; cdr3_aa: CASSPSIGGAGRKKLFF; cdr3_nt: TGTGCCAGCAGCCCGAGCATAGGTGGTGCAGGACGGAAGAAACTGTTTTTT
j_call: TRBJ1-2; cdr3_length: 13; clone_size: NA; v_call: TRBV5-1; d_call: TRBD1; cdr3_aa: CASSLGQGGGYTF; cdr3_nt: TGCGCCAGCAGCTTGGGACAGGGCGGGGGCTACACCTTC
j_call: TRBJ1-6; cdr3_length: 17; clone_size: NA; v_call: TRBV18; d_call: NA; cdr3_aa: CASSPLTSGDTHSPLHF; cdr3_nt: TGTGCCAGCTCACCACTAACCTCGGGAGATACACATTCACCCCTCCACTTT
j_call: TRBJ2-7; cdr3_length: 11; clone_size: NA; v_call: TRBV29-1; d_call: NA; cdr3_aa: CSVEAPGEQYF; cdr3_nt: TGCAGCGTTGAAGCACCAGGCGAGCAGTACTTC
j_call: TRBJ2-5; cdr3_length: 15; clone_size: few; v_call: TRBV5-1; d_call: TRBD1; cdr3_aa: CASSSQGAEEETQYF; cdr3_nt: TGCGCCAGCAGCTCACAGGGGGCGGAGGAAGAGACCCAGTACTTC
j_call: TRBJ2-2; cdr3_length: 15; clone_size: NA; v_call: TRBV5-1; d_call: TRBD1; cdr3_aa: CASSMGQPNTGELFF; cdr3_nt: TGCGCCAGCAGCATGGGACAGCCGAACACCGGGGAGCTGTTTTTT
j_call: TRBJ2-3; cdr3_length: 16; clone_size: NA; v_call: TRBV4-1; d_call: TRBD1; cdr3_aa: CASSKVQGQGTDTQYF; cdr3_nt: TGCGCCAGCAGCAAAGTCCAAGGACAGGGTACAGATACGCAGTATTTT
j_call: TRBJ1-1; cdr3_length: 18; clone_size: NA; v_call: TRBV4-3; d_call: TRBD1; cdr3_aa: CASSQGLGDRGWNTEAFF; cdr3_nt: TGCGCCAGCAGCCAAGGCCTGGGGGACAGGGGGTGGAACACTGAAGCTTTCTTT